This TCR beta chain was identified in a study of early T cells in non-severe SARS-CoV-2 infection. Study-level background: Sequencing of bulk RNA from unsorted whole blood was done, without chain pairing.

Using its own MiXCR run on the 5' RACE reads, TCRdb lists one record per CDR3 protein. Of more than 60,000 distinct CDR3 sequences in the sample, around a tenth were seen once. The CDR3 runs to 14 residues. The V end was cut by 1 base, the J end by 5 bases, with 14 bases between. CDR1 and CDR2 (germline): DFQATT, SNEGSKA (reference sequence). The chain is built from TRBV20-1 and TRBJ2-5; no firm D call. The clonotype originates from an adult who was a healthcare worker with PCR-confirmed SARS-CoV-2 infection or an uninfected control (not recorded which). The sequenced sample consisted of whole blood. The CDR3 region is CSARGNYPGETQYF. The CDR3 DNA is TGCAGTGCTAGAGGAAATTACCCTGGGGAGACCCAGTACTTC.